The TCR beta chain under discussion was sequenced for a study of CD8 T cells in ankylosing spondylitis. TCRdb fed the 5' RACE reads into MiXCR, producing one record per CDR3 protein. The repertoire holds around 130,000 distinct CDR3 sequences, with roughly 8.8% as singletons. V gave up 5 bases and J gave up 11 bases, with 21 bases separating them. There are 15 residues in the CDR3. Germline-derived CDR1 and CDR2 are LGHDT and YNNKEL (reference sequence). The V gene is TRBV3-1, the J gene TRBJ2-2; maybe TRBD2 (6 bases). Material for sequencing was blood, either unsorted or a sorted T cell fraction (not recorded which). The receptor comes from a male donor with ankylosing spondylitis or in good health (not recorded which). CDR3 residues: CASSSLGGALGELFF. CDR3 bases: TGTGCCAGCAGCTCACTGGGCGGGGCGCTAGGCGAGCTGTTTTTT. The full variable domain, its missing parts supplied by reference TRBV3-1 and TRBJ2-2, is DTAVSQTPKYLVTQMGNDKSIKCEQNLGHDTMYWYKQDSKKFLKIMFSYNNKELIINETVPNRFSPKSPDKAHLNLHINSLELGDSAVYFCASSSLGGALGELFFGEGSRLTVL.